The present T cell receptor (beta chain) was sequenced within a study of CXCR3-negative and CXCR3-positive naive CD8 T cells (dated by TCRdb to between 2018 and 2021). With regard to the full study: In total, about 135 million TRB reads were obtained, or roughly 1.5 +/- 0.3 million reads per library. Naive subsets from about five donors and memory cells from 3 donors were included in the TRBV-TRBJ cluster analysis. The diversity and physicochemical repertoire analyses included some 11 donors pooled from two independent experiments.

TCRdb shows the sequencer as NextSeq 550. The Human TCR Profiling Kit (MiLaboratory) was used to prepare UMI-labeled 5' RACE TRB cDNA libraries. cDNA synthesis used the entire amount of extracted RNA, and PCR amplification then used the entire amount of cDNA produced. Libraries were prepared in parallel with an identical number of PCR cycles. Under the source paper's analysis protocol: With a requirement of at least two reads per UMI, MIGEC and MiXCR extracted about 50,000 +/- 10,000 unique UMI-labeled TRB cDNA molecules per library. On average, each library contained roughly 40,000 +/- 10,000 functional in-frame TRB CDR3 nucleotide clonotypes without stop codons. After downsampling to 5000 UMI-labeled TRB molecules per sample, diversity metrics, including normalized Shannon-Wiener and Chao1, were computed in VDJtools. For the central five CDR3 residues, VDJtools calculated physicochemical properties weighted by clonotype size, namely interaction energy, strength, volume and Kidera factor 4. Following reprocessing of the reads by TCRdb, the data hold one row per CDR3 protein sequence and no DNA is available. None of the V and J calls come from the authors' own analysis; TCRdb made them. This sample's clone table shows fewer than 90,000 distinct CDR3 sequences. The ten most abundant clones make up 0.53% of the sample.

Note on this clonotype: Its recognized antigen is unknown.

Each CD8+ T cell subset was flow-sorted in triplicate, and 300,000 or so cells per subset were placed directly into RLT lysis buffer. To keep memory contaminants out, a stringent definition of naive CD8+ T cells was applied: CD45RO-CCR7+CD27+CD95-. Peripheral blood mononuclear cells were isolated from buffy coats by standard density gradient centrifugation. A FACSAria III was used to flow-sort naive CXCR3-negative and CXCR3-positive CD8+ T cells. Total RNA was extracted from sorted cells with an RNeasy Mini Kit. The germline V gene encodes CDR1 MNHNY and CDR2 SVGAGI (reference sequence). The CDR3 runs 16 amino acids, cysteine and phenylalanine included. No DNA is given. Study-wide findings and limitations: Both naive subsets had comparably high repertoire diversity, while memory CD8+ T cells had much lower repertoire diversity. Because surface CD5, which has been linked to self-reactivity in mice, was comparable between naive subsets, TCR interaction strength was also inferred from TRB CDR3 physicochemical properties. Similar TRBV-TRBJ usage was shown by naive CXCR3-negative and CXCR3-positive cells from the same donor, whereas distinct patterns were shown by memory cells. CXCR3 expression partially decreased after cryopreservation, so most assays used freshly isolated PBMCs. Compared with CXCR3-negative naive cells, CXCR3-positive naive cells had TRB CDR3s with higher hydrophobicity (lower Kidera factor 4), lower energy, and higher strength and volume indices.

Sequenced: naive CXCR3+ CD8+ T cells from blood. The sample's cell subset or site, from its label and the paper: CD45RO-CCR7+CD27+CD95- naive CD8+ T cells expressing CXCR3 (TNR3+). The receptor chain draws on TRBV6-6 and TRBJ2-5; TCRdb outputs TRBD2, but without DNA this stays unchecked. This receptor was obtained from a human donor in good health. Some clones in this sample may be carry-over from other donors' samples. CDR3 sequence: CASSSRGASGQETQYF.